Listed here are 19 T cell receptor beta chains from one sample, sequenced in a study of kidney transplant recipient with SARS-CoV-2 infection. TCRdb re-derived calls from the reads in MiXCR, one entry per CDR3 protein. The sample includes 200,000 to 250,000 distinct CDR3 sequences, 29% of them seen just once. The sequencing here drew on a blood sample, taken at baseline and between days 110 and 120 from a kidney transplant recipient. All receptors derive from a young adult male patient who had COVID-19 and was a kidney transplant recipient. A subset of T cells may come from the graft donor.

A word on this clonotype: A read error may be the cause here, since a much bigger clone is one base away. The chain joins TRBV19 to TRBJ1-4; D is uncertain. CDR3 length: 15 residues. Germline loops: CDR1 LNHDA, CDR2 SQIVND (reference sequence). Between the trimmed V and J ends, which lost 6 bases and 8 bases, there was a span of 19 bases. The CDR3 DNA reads TGTGCCAGTAGAACAGAGGGCGCGATTGGAGAAAAACTGTTTTTT. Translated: CASRTEGAIGEKLFF.

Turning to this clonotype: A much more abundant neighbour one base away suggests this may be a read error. The CDR3 DNA sequence: TGTGCCAGCAGCCTGGGACTAGGGAATCGGCCCCAGCATTTT. Amino acid sequence: CASSLGLGNRPQHF. The chain links TRBV5-5 to TRBJ1-5, with D perhaps matching TRBD1 (5 bases). Germline loops: CDR1 SGHKS, CDR2 YYEKEE (reference sequence). The CDR3 contains 14 residues.

This CDR3 is CASSQGQGWRRGDEKLFF. DNA of the CDR3: TGTGCCAGCAGCCAGGGACAGGGATGGCGAAGGGGGGATGAAAAACTGTTTTTT. This rearrangement joins TRBV3-1 to TRBJ1-4; TRBD1 agrees at 9 bases. Germline CDR1 and CDR2: LGHDT and YNNKEL (reference sequence). The ends lost 3 bases at V and 6 bases at J; junction bases unmatched: 14. CDR3 size: 18 residues.

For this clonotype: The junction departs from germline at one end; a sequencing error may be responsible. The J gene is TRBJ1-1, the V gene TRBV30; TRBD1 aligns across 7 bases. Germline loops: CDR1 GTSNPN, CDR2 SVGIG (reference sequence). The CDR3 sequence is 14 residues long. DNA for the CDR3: TGTGCCTGGAGGCCTGACAGGGAGAACACTGAGGCTTTCTTT. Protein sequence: CAWRPDRENTEAFF.

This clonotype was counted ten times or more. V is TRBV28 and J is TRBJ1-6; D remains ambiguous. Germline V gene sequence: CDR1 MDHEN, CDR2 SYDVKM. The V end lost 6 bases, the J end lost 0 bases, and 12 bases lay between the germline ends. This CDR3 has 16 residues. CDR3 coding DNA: TGTGCCAGCAGGGTTCACAGAAGCTCCTATAATTCACCCCTCCACTTT. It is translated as CASRVHRSSYNSPLHF.

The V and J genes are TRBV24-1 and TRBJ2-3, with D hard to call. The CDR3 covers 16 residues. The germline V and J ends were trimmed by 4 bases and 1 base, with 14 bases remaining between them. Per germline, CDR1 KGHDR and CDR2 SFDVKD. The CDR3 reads CATSESLETRTDTQYF. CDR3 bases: TGTGCCACCAGTGAGAGTTTGGAGACCCGCACAGATACGCAGTATTTT.

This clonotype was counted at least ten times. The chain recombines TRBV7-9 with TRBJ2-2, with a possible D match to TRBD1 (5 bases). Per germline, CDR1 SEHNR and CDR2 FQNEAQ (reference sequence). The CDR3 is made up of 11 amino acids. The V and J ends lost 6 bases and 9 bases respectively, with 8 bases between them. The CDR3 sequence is CASRGLRELFF. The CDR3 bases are TGTGCCAGCAGGGGGCTAAGGGAGCTGTTTTTT.

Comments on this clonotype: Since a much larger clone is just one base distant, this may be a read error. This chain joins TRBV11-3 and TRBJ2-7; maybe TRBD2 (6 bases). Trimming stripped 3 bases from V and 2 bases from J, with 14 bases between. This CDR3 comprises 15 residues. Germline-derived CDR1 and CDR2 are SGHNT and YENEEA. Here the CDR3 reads CASSFGRGSTYEQYF. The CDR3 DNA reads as TGTGCCAGCAGCTTCGGGCGGGGATCGACCTACGAGCAGTACTTC.

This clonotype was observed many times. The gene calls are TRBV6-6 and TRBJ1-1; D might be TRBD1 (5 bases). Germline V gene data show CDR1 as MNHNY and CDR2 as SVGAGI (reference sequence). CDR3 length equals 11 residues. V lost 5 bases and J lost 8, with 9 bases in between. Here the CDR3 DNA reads TGTGCCAGCAGTGACAGTACAGAAGCTTTCTTT. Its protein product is CASSDSTEAFF.

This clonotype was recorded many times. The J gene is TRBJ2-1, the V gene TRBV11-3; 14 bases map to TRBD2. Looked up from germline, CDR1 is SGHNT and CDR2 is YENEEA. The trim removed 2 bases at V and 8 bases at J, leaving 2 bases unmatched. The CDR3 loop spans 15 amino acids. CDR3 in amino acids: CASSLRLAGGDEQFF. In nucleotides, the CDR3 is TGTGCCAGCAGCTTAAGACTAGCGGGGGGGGATGAGCAGTTCTTC.

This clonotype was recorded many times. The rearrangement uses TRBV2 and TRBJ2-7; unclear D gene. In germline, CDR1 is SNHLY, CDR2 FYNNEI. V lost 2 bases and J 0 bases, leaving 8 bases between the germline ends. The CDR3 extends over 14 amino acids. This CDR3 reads CASSENNLSYEQYF. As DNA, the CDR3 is TGTGCCAGCAGTGAAAACAACCTCTCCTACGAGCAGTACTTC.

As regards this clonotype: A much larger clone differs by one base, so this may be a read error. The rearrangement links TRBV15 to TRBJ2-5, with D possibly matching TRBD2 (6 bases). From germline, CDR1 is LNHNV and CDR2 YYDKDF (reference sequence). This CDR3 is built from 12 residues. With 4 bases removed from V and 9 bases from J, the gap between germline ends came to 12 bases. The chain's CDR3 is CATSIGREAQYF. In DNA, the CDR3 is TGTGCCACCAGCATTGGCAGGGAGGCCCAGTACTTC.

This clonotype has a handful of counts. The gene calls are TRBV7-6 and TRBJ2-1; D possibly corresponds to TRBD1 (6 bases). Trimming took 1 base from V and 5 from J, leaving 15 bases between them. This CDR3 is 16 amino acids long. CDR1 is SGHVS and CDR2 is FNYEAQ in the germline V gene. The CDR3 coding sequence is TGTGCCAGCAGCTTAGGGGCAGGGGAAGAGGACAATGAGCAGTTCTTC. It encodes CASSLGAGEEDNEQFF.

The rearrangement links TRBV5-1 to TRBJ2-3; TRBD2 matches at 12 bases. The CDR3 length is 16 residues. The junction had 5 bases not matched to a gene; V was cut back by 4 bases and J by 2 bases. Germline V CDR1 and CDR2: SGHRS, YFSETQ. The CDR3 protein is CASSTRTSGTTDTQYF. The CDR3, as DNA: TGCGCCAGCAGCACCCGGACTAGCGGGACCACAGATACGCAGTATTTT.

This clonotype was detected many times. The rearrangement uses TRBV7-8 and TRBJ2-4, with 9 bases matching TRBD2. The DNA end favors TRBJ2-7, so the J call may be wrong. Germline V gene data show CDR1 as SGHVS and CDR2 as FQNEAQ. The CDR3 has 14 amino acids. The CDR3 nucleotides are TGTGCCAGCAGCGGTGTAGCGGGAGCGGACGAGCAGTACTTC. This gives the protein CASSGVAGADEQYF.

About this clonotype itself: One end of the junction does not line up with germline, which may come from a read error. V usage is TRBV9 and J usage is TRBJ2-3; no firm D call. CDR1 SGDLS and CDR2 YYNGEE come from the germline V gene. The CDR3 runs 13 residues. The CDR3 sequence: CATSFDDTDTQYF. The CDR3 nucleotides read TGTGCCACCAGCTTTGACGACACAGATACGCAGTATTTT.

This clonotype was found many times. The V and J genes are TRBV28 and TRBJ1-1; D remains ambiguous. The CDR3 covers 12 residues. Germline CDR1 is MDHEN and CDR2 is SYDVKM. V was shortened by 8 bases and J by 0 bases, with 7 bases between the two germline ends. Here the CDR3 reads CASGYMNTEAFF. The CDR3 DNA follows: TGTGCCAGCGGCTATATGAACACTGAAGCTTTCTTT.

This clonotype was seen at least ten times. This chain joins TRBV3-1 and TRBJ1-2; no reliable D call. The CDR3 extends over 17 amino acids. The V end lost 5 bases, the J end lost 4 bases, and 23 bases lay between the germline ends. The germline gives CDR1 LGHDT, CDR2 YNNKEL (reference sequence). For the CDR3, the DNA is TGTGCCAGCAGCAGATCTCTCACCCTTCGAAAGACCTATGGCTACACCTTC. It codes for CASSRSLTLRKTYGYTF.

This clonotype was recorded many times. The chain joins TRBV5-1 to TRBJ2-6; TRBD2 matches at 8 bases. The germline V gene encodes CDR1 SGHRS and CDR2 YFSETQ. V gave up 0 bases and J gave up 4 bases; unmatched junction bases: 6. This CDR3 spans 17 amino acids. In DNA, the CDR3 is TGCGCCAGCAGCTTGGCAGGTAGCGGGACCGGGGCCAACGTCCTGACTTTC. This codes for CASSLAGSGTGANVLTF.